Shown below are 9 T cell receptor beta chains from a single sample sequenced in a study of CD8 T cells in ankylosing spondylitis listed by TCRdb under 2017. Library preparation employed 5' RACE. The instrument given in TCRdb is Illumina HiSeq 2500. TCRdb's own reprocessing of the public reads used fastp at Q25 and MiXCR and kept productive beta chains. One record per CDR3 amino acid sequence lists the most common genes and DNA. The sample table lists nearly 350,000 distinct CDR3 sequences, around 15% of them with a count of one. The ten most abundant clones make up approximately 1.1% of the sample. Material: blood, either unsorted or a sorted T cell fraction (not recorded which). All receptors derive from a male donor with ankylosing spondylitis or in good health (not recorded which).

This clonotype was seen many times. A read error may account for a junction end that differs from germline. The V call is TRBV12-3 or TRBV12-4, the J call TRBJ1-6; D not certain. This CDR3 is 12 amino acids long. Here the CDR3 reads CDRAGYNSPLHF. CDR3 nucleotides: TGCGATCGGGCAGGTTATAATTCACCCCTCCACTTT.

This chain's CDR3 is CASSSSLGGQPQHF. The DNA for the CDR3 is TGCGCCAGCAGCTCGTCCCTGGGGGGTCAGCCCCAGCATTTT. This chain connects TRBV5-1 to TRBJ1-5, with D possibly being TRBD1 (5 bases). The ends were cut back, 3 bases at V and 6 bases at J, with 13 bases in the middle. This CDR3 is 14 amino acids long. Germline V lookup: CDR1 SGHRS, CDR2 YFSETQ. Based on the CDR3 plus reference TRBV5-1 and TRBJ1-5, the full variable domain is KAGVTQTPRYLIKTRGQQVTLSCSPISGHRSVSWYQQTPGQGLQFLFEYFSETQRNKGNFPGRFSGRQFSNSRSEMNVSTLELGDSALYLCASSSSLGGQPQHFGDGTRLSIL.

The CDR3 sequence is CASSPGAGFTEAFF. The DNA of the CDR3 is TGTGCCAGCAGCCCTGGGGCAGGGTTCACTGAAGCTTTCTTT. The J gene is TRBJ1-1, the V gene TRBV7-6; possible D gene TRBD1, 5 bases. Trimming stripped 5 bases from V and 4 bases from J, with 14 bases between. CDR3 size: 14 residues. Germline values: CDR1 SGHVS, CDR2 FNYEAQ. The variable domain in full, with the rest retrieved from reference TRBV7-6 and TRBJ1-1, is GAGVSQSPRYKVTKRGQDVALRCDPISGHVSLYWYRQALGQGPEFLTYFNYEAQQDKSGLPNDRFSAERPEGSISTLTIQRTEQRDSAMYRCASSPGAGFTEAFFGQGTRLTVV.

This clonotype has only a few counts. The V gene is TRBV27, the J gene TRBJ2-7; D gene unclear. Germline-derived CDR1 and CDR2 are MNHEY and SMNVEV (reference sequence). The CDR3 spans 13 residues. Trimming pared 7 bases from V and 0 bases from J, leaving 10 bases between. The CDR3 DNA sequence: TGTGCCAGCAAGCATCGCAGCTCCTACGAGCAGTACTTC. Translation gives CASKHRSSYEQYF.

A few counts support this clonotype. This chain links TRBV12-3 or TRBV12-4 with TRBJ1-3; the D is unclear. V lost 5 bases, J lost 10 bases, and 15 bases lay in between. The length of the CDR3 is 13 residues. CDR3 loop: CASSLWTGGTIYF. In DNA form, the CDR3 reads TGTGCCAGCAGTCTGTGGACCGGAGGGACCATATATTTT.

This clonotype was detected a few times. The chain couples TRBV5-1 to TRBJ2-7, with 7 bases identical to TRBD1. The V segment lost 0 bases and the J segment 3 bases; nucleotides outside the gene matches: 6. This CDR3 is 15 amino acids long. Per germline, CDR1 SGHRS and CDR2 YFSETQ. The CDR3 sequence is CASSLEGAQFYEQYF. DNA for the CDR3: TGCGCCAGCAGCTTGGAGGGGGCCCAATTCTACGAGCAGTACTTC.

In this sample, this clonotype turned up a few times. CDR3 DNA: TGCGCCAGCAGCTTGGAGATTAGCGGGGGTGAGCAGTTCTTC. Its translation is CASSLEISGGEQFF. The rearrangement joins TRBV5-1 to TRBJ2-1; 9 bases fit TRBD2. Germline V gene data show CDR1 as SGHRS and CDR2 as YFSETQ. Trimming removed 0 bases from V and 9 bases from J; junction bases left unmatched: 4. The CDR3 has 14 residues.

The table lists this clonotype with a few counts. V gene TRBV10-3 combines with J gene TRBJ2-3; D is uncertain. Germline assignment: CDR1 ENHRY and CDR2 SYGVKD. The CDR3 consists of 16 residues. V lost 0 bases and J lost 2, with 12 bases in between. The CDR3 sequence is CAISESRLEITDTQYF. The CDR3 bases are TGTGCCATCAGTGAGTCGAGACTGGAGATCACAGATACGCAGTATTTT.

This clonotype was counted between two and nine times. The gene calls are TRBV4-1 and TRBJ2-7, with 12 bases lining up with TRBD2. Germline values: CDR1 MGHRA, CDR2 YSYEKL. This CDR3 has 16 residues. J was trimmed by 4 bases and V by 1 base; bases with no gene match: 5. Here the CDR3 reads CASSQGASGGAYEQYF. Written as DNA, the CDR3 is TGCGCCAGCAGCCAAGGGGCTAGCGGGGGGGCTTACGAGCAGTACTTC.